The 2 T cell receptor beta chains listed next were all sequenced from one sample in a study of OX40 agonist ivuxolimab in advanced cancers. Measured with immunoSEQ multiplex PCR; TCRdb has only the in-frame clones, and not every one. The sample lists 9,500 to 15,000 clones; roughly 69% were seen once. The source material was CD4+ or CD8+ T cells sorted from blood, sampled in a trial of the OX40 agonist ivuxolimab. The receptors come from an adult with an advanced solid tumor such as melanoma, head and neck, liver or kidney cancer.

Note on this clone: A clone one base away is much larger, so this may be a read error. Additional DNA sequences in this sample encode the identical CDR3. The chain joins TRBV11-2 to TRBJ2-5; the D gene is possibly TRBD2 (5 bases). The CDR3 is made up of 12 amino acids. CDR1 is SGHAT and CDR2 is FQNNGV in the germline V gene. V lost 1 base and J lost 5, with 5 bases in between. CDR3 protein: CASSLGEETQYF. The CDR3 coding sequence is TGTGCCAGCAGCTTAGGGGAGGAGACCCAGTACTTC.

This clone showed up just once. This CDR3 reads CASSSGTALGEQYF. Written as DNA, the CDR3 is TGTGCCAGCAGTTCCGGGACCGCCCTTGGCGAGCAGTACTTC. The chain recombines TRBV28 with TRBJ2-7; D is tentatively TRBD1 or TRBD2 (5 bases each). Trimming stripped 4 bases from V and 6 bases from J, with 16 bases between. CDR1 is MDHEN and CDR2 is SYDVKM in the germline V gene. The CDR3 spans 14 residues.